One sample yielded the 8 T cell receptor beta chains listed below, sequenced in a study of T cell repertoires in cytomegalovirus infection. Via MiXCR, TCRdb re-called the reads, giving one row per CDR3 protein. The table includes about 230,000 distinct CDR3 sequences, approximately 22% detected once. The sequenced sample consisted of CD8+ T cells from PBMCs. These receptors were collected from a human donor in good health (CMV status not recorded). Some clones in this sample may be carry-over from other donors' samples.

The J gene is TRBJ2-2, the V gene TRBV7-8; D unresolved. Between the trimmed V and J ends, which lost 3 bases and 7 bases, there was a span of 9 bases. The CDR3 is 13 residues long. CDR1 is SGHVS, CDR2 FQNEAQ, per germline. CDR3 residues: CASSFRAVGELFF. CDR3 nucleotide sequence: TGTGCCAGCAGCTTCAGAGCCGTCGGGGAGCTGTTTTTT. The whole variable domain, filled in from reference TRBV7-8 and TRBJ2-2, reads GAGVSQSPRYKVAKRGQDVALRCDPISGHVSLFWYQQALGQGPEFLTYFQNEAQLDKSGLPSDRFFAERPEGSVSTLKIQRTQQEDSAVYLCASSFRAVGELFFGEGSRLTVL.

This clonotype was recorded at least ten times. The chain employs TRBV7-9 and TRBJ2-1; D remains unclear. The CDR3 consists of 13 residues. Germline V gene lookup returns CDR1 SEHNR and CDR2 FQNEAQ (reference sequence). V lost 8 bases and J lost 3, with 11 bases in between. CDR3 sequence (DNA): TGTGCCAGCCGGACCTACGTCTACAATGAGCAGTTCTTC. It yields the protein CASRTYVYNEQFF.

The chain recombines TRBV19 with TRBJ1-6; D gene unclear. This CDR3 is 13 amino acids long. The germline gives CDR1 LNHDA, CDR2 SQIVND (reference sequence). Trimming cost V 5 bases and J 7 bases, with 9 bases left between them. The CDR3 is CASSSAKNSPLHF. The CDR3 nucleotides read TGTGCCAGTAGTTCCGCCAAGAATTCACCCCTCCACTTT. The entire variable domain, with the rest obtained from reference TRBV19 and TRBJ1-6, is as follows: DGGITQSPKYLFRKEGQNVTLSCEQNLNHDAMYWYRQDPGQGLRLIYYSQIVNDFQKGDIAEGYSVSREKKESFPLTVTSAQKNPTAFYLCASSSAKNSPLHFGNGTRLTVT.

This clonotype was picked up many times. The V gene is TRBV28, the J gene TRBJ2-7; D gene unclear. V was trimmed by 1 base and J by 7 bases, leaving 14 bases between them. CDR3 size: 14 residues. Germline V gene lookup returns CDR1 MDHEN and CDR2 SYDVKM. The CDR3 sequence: CASSLSGLGVEQYF. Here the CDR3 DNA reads TGTGCCAGCAGTTTATCGGGTCTTGGCGTGGAGCAGTACTTC.

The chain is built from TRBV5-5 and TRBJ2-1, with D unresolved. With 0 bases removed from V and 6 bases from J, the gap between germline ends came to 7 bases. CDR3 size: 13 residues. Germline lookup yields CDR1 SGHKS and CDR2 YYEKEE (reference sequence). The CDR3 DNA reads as TGTGCCAGCAGCTTGGAACGGATCAATGAGCAGTTCTTC. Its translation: CASSLERINEQFF.

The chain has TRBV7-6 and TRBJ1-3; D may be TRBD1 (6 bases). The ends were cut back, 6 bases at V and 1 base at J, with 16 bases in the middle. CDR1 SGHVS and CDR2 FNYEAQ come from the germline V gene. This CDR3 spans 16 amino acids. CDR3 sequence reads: CASSSGQRNSGNTIYF. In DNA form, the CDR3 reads TGTGCCAGCAGTTCCGGACAGCGGAATTCTGGAAACACCATATATTTT.

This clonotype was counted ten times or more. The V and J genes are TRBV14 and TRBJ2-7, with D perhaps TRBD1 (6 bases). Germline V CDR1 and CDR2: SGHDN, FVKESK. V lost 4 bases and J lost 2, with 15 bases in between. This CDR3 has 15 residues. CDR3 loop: CASSLRTVPPYEQYF. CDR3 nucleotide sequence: TGTGCCAGCAGCCTTCGGACAGTTCCCCCCTACGAGCAGTACTTC.

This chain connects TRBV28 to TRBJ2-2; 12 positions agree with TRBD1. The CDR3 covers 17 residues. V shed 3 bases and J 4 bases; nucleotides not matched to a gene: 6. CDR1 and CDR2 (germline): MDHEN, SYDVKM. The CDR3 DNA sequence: TGTGCCAGCAGTTTCAACCGGGGACAGGGGGCCACCGGGGAGCTGTTTTTT. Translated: CASSFNRGQGATGELFF.